The source of this TCR beta chain is a study of blood T cell repertoires in COVID-19. Germline V gene data show CDR1 as LNHDA and CDR2 as SQIVND (reference sequence). With 5 bases clipped from V and 1 base from J, the junction kept 12 bases outside the gene matches. The length of the CDR3 is 17 residues. Measured with immunoSEQ multiplex PCR; TCRdb has only the in-frame clones, and not every one. The sample records about 230,000 clones, 75% to 85% being singletons. The chain has TRBV19 and TRBJ2-3; 7 bases match TRBD1. The TCR sequence derives from a man aged 35 to 55 who had recovered from COVID-19. Sample: peripheral blood. CDR3 residues: CASSSPDREWGTDTQYF. The DNA of the CDR3 is TGTGCCAGTAGTTCCCCCGACAGGGAATGGGGCACAGATACGCAGTATTTT.